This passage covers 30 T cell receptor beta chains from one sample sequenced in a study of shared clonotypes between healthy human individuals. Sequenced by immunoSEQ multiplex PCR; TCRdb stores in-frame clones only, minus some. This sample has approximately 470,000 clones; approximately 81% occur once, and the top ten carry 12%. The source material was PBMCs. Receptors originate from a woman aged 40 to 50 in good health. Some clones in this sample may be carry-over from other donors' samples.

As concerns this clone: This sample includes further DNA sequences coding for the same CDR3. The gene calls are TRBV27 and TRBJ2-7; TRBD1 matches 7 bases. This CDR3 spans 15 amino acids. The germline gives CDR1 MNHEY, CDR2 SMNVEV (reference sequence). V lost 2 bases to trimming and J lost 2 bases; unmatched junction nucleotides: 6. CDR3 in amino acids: CASSLGGTVPYEQYF. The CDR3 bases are TGTGCCAGCAGTTTAGGTGGGACAGTTCCCTACGAGCAGTACTTC.

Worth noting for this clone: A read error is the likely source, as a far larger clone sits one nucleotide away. In nucleotides, the CDR3 is TGTGCCAGCAGCCCCCGGGCTAGCGGGACCTACGAGCAGTACTTC. It encodes CASSPRASGTYEQYF. The chain couples TRBV11-2 to TRBJ2-7; TRBD2 matches 9 bases. V gave up 5 bases and J gave up 2 bases; unmatched junction bases: 7. CDR3 size: 15 residues. Germline CDR1 reads SGHAT; CDR2 reads FQNNGV.

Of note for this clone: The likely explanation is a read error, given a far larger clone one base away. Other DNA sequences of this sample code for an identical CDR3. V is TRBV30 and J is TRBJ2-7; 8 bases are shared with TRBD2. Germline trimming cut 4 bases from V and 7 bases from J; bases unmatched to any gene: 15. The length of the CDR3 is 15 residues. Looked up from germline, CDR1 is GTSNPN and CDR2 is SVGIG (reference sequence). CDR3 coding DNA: TGTGCCTGGACCCCCGGGACTAGGCCCGGCTCGGAGCAGTACTTC. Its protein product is CAWTPGTRPGSEQYF.

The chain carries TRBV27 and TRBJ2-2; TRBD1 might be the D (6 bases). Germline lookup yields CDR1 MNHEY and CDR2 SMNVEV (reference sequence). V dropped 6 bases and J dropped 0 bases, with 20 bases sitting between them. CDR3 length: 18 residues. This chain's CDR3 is CASRPLWGQDANTGELFF. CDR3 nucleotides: TGTGCCAGCAGACCCCTGTGGGGACAAGATGCGAACACCGGGGAGCTGTTTTTT.

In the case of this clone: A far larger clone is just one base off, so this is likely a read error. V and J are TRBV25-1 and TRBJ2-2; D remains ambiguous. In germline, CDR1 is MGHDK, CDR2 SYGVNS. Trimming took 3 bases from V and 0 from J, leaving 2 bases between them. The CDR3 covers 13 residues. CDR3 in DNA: TGTGCCAGCAGTGACCCGAACACCGGGGAGCTGTTTTTT. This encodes CASSDPNTGELFF.

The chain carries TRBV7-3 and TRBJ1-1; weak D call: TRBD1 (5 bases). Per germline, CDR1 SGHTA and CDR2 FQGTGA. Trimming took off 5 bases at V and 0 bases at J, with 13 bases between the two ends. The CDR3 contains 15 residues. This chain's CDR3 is CASSTTGTVNTEAFF. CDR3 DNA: TGTGCCAGCAGCACCACCGGGACGGTGAACACTGAAGCTTTCTTT.

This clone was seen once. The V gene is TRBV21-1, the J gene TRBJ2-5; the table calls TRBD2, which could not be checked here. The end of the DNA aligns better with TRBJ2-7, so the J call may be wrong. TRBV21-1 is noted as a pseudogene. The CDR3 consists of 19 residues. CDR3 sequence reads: CASSPWDRERREGLGEQYF. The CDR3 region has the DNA TGTGCCAGCAGCCCATGGGACAGGGAGCGGCGGGAGGGCCTCGGCGAGCAGTACTTC.

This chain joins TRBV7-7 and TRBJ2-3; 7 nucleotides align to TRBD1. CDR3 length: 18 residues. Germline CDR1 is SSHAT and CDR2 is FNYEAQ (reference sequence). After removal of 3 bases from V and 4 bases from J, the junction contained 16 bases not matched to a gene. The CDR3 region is CASSFGQEEEEEADTQYF. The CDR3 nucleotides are TGTGCCAGCAGCTTTGGACAGGAGGAAGAAGAAGAGGCAGATACGCAGTATTTT. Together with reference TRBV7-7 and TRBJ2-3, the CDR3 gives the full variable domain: GAGVSQSPRYKVTKRGQDVTLRCDPISSHATLYWYQQALGQGPEFLTYFNYEAQPDKSGLPSDRFSAERPEGSISTLTIQRTEQRDSAMYRCASSFGQEEEEEADTQYFGPGTRLTVL.

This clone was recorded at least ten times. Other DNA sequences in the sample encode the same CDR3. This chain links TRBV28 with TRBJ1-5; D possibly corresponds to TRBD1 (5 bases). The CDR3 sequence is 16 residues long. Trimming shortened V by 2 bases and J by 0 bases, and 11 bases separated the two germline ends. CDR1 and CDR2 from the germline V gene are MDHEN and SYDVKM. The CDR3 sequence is CASSLISTGSNQPQHF. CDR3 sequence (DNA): TGTGCCAGCAGTTTAATCTCCACAGGTAGCAATCAGCCCCAGCATTTT.

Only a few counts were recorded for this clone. DNA for the CDR3: TGCGCCAGCCTGGCCGGGACAGGGTTTGCCTCGGGGGAGCTGTTTTTT. Translated, it gives CASLAGTGFASGELFF. This chain connects TRBV5-1 to TRBJ2-2; TRBD1 agrees at 9 bases. Germline assignment: CDR1 SGHRS and CDR2 YFSETQ. The CDR3 length is 16 residues. Losses at the gene ends were 7 bases for V and 8 bases for J; bases not matched to a gene: 15.

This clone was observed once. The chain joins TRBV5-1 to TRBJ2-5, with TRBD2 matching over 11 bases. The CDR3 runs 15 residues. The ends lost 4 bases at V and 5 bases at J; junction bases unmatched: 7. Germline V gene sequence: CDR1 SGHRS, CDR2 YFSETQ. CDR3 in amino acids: CASSPGLAVRETQYF. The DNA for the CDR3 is TGCGCCAGCAGCCCGGGACTAGCGGTCCGGGAGACCCAGTACTTC. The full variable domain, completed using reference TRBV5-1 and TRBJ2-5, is KAGVTQTPRYLIKTRGQQVTLSCSPISGHRSVSWYQQTPGQGLQFLFEYFSETQRNKGNFPGRFSGRQFSNSRSEMNVSTLELGDSALYLCASSPGLAVRETQYFGPGTRLLVL.

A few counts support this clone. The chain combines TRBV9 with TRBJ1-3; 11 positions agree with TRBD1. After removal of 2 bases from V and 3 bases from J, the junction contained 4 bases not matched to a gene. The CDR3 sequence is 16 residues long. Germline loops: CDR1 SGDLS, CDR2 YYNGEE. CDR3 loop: CASSVGTGGYGNTIYF. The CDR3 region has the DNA TGTGCCAGCAGCGTGGGGACAGGGGGATATGGAAACACCATATATTTT.

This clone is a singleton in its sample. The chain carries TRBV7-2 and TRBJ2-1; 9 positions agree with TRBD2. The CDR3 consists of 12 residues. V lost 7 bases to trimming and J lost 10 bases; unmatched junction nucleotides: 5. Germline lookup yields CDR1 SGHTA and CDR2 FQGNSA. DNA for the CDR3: TGTGCCAGCACATGGGCGGGAGGGGAGCAGTTCTTC. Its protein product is CASTWAGGEQFF. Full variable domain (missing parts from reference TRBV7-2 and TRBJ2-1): GAGVSQSPSNKVTEKGKDVELRCDPISGHTALYWYRQSLGQGLEFLIYFQGNSAPDKSGLPSDRFSAERTGGSVSTLTIQRTQQEDSAVYLCASTWAGGEQFFGPGTRLTVL.

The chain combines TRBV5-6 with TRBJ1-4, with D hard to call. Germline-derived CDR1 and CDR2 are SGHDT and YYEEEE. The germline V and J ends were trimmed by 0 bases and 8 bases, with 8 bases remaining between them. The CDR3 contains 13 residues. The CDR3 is CASSLGTVEKLFF. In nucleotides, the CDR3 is TGTGCCAGCAGCTTGGGGACGGTAGAAAAACTGTTTTTT.

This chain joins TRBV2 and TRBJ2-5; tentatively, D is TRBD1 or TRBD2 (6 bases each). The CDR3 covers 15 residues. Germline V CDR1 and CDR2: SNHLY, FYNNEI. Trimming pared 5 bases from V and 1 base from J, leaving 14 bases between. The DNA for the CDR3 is TGTGCCAGCAGTCTTGGGGGCGGGACCCAAGAGACCCAGTACTTC. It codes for CASSLGGGTQETQYF.

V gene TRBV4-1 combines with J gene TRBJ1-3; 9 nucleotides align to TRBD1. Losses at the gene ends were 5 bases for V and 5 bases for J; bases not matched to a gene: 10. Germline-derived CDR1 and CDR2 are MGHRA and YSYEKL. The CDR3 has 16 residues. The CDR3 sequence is CASSSPGQGLRNTIYF. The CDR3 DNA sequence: TGCGCCAGCAGCTCCCCCGGACAGGGGCTCCGAAACACCATATATTTT.

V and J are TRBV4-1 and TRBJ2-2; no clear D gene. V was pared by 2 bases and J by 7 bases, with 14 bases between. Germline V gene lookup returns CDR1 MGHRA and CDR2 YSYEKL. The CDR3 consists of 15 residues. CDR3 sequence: CASSQQDLSIGELFF. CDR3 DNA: TGCGCCAGCAGCCAACAGGACCTTTCCATCGGGGAGCTGTTTTTT.

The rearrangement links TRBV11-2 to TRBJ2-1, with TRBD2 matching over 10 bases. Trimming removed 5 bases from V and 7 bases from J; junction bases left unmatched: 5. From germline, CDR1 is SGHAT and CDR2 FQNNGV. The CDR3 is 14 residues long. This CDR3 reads CASSTGLAVNEQFF. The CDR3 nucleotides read TGTGCCAGCAGCACCGGACTAGCGGTGAATGAGCAGTTCTTC.

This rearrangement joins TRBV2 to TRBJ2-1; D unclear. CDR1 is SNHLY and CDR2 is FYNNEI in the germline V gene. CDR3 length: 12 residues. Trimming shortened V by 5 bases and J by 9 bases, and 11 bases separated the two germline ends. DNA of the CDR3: TGTGCCAGCAGTCTCTATGGCAGTGAGCAGTTCTTC. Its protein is CASSLYGSEQFF. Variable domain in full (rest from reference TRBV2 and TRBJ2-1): EPEVTQTPSHQVTQMGQEVILRCVPISNHLYFYWYRQILGQKVEFLVSFYNNEISEKSEIFDDQFSVERPDGSNFTLKIRSTKLEDSAMYFCASSLYGSEQFFGPGTRLTVL.

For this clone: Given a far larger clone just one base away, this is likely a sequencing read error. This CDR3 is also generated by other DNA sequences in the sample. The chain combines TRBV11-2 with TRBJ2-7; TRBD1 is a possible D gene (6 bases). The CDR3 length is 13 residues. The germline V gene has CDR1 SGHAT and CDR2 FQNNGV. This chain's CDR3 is CASSSPGAGGRYF. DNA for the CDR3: TGCGCCAGCAGCTCCCCTGGAGCTGGGGGCCGGTACTTC. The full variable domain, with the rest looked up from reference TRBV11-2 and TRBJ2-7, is EAGVAQSPRYKIIEKRQSVAFWCNPISGHATLYWYQQILGQGPKLLIQFQNNGVVDDSQLPKDRFSAERLKGVDSTLKIQPAKLEDSAVYLCASSSPGAGGRYFGPGTRLTVT.

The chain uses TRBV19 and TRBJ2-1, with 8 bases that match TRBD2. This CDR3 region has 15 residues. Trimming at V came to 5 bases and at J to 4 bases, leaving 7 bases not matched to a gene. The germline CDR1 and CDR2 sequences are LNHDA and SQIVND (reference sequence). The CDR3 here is CASSDSGGIYNEQFF. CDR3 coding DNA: TGTGCCAGTAGTGACTCGGGAGGGATATACAATGAGCAGTTCTTC. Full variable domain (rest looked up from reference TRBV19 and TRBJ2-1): DGGITQSPKYLFRKEGQNVTLSCEQNLNHDAMYWYRQDPGQGLRLIYYSQIVNDFQKGDIAEGYSVSREKKESFPLTVTSAQKNPTAFYLCASSDSGGIYNEQFFGPGTRLTVL.

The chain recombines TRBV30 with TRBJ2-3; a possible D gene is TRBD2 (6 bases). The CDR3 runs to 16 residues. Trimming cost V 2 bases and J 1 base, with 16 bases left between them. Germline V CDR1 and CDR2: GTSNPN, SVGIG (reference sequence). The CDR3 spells CAWSHAGGSRTDTQYF. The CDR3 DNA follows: TGTGCCTGGAGTCACGCTGGGGGGAGCCGCACAGATACGCAGTATTTT. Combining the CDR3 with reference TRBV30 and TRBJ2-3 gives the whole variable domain SQTIHQWPATLVQPVGSPLSLECTVEGTSNPNLYWYRQAAGRGLQLLFYSVGIGQISSEVPQNLSASRPQDRQFILSSKKLLLSDSGFYLCAWSHAGGSRTDTQYFGPGTRLTVL.

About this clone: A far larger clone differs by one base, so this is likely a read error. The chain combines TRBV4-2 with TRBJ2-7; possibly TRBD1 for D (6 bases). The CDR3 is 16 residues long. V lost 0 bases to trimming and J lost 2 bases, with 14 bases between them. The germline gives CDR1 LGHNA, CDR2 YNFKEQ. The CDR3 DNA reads TGTGCCAGCAGCCAAGATGGGAGAGACAGGACCTACGAGCAGTACTTC. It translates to CASSQDGRDRTYEQYF.

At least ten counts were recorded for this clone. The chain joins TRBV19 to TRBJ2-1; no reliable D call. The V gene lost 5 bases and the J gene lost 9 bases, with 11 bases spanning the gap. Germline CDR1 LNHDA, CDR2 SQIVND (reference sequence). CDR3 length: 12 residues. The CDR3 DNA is TGTGCCAGTAGTTGGAGAAAAGGTGAGCAGTTCTTC. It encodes CASSWRKGEQFF.

CDR3 sequence (DNA): TGCGCCAGCAGCCCCGGGGGGACAGGGAACACTGAAGCTTTCTTT. Its protein is CASSPGGTGNTEAFF. The chain links TRBV5-1 to TRBJ1-1, with 8 positions matching TRBD1. Germline loops: CDR1 SGHRS, CDR2 YFSETQ. This CDR3 has 15 residues. The V segment lost 4 bases and the J segment 1 base; nucleotides outside the gene matches: 6.

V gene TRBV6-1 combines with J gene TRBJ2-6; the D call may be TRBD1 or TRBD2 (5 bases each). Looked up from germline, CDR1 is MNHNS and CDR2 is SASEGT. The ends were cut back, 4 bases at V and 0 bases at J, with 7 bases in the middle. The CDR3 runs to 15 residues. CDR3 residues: CASSGGISGANVLTF. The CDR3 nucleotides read TGTGCCAGCAGTGGGGGGATCTCTGGGGCCAACGTCCTGACTTTC.

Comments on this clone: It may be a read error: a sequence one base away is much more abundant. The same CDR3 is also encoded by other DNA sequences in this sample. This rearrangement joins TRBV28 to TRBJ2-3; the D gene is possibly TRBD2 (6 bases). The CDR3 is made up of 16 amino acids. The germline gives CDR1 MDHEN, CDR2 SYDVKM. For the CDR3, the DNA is TGTGCAAGCAGTTTTACCGGGAGAGTTAGCACAGATACGCAGTATTTT. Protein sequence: CASSFTGRVSTDTQYF.

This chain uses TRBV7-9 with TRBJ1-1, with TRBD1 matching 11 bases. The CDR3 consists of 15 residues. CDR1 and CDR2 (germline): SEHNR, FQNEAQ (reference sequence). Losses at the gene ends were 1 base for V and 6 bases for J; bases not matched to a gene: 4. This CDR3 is CASSLVGQGVAEAFF. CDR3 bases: TGTGCCAGCAGCTTAGTGGGACAGGGGGTGGCTGAAGCTTTCTTT. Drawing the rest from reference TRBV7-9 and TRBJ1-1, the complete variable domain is DTGVSQNPRHKITKRGQNVTFRCDPISEHNRLYWYRQTLGQGPEFLTYFQNEAQLEKSRLLSDRFSAERPKGSFSTLEIQRTEQGDSAMYLCASSLVGQGVAEAFFGQGTRLTVV.

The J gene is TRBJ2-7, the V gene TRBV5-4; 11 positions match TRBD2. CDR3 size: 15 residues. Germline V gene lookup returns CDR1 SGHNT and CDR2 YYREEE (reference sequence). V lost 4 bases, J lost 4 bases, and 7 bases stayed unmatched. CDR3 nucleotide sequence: TGTGCCAGCAGCATAGCGGGAGGGCCCAGTTACGAGCAGTACTTC. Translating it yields CASSIAGGPSYEQYF.

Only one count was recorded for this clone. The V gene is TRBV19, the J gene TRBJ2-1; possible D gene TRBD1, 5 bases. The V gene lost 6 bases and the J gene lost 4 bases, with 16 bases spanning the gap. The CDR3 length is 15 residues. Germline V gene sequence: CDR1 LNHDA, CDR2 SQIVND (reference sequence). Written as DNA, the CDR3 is TGTGCCAGTAGCCCCACCCAGGGTCCGTACAATGAGCAGTTCTTC. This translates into CASSPTQGPYNEQFF.